The clone carrying this T cell receptor beta chain has just one count. Amplification targeted TCR beta CDR3 regions from RNA transcripts. The primer set for the first-round RT-PCR of the TCR CDR3 was HTBI. TCRdb independently ran MiXCR on the multiplex PCR reads; one entry per CDR3 protein. Of approximately 330,000 distinct CDR3 sequences listed, 15% to 20% are singletons. This specimen comes from a study of T cells in Graves' hyperthyroidism and ophthalmopathy. Diagnostic decisions used clinical symptoms, serum thyroxine and TRAb, thyroid ultrasound and orbital computed tomography. The CDR3 runs to 15 residues. CDR1 is MDHEN, CDR2 SYDVKM, per germline. Losses at the gene ends were 3 bases for V and 2 bases for J; bases not matched to a gene: 3.

The sequenced sample consisted of blood. The genes are TRBV28 and TRBJ2-5; 10 nucleotides agree with TRBD1. This sequence was found in a woman aged 50 to 65 with Graves' hyperthyroidism. The DNA of the CDR3 is TGTGCCAGCAGTTTTCGGGGACAGGGGCAAGAGACCCAGTACTTC. Its translation is CASSFRGQGQETQYF.